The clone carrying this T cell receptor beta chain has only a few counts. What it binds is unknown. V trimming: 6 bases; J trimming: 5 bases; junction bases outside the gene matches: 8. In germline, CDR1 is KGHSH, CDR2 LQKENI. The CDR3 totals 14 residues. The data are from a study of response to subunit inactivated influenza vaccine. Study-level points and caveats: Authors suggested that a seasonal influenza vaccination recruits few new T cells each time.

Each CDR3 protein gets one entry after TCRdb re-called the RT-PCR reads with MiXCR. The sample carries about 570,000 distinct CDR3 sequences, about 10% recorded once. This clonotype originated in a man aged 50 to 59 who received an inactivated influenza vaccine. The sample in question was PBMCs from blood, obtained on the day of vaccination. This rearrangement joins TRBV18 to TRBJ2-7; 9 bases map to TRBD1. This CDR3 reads CASSPGTGSDEQYF. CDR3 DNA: TGTGCCAGCTCTCCCGGGACAGGGTCAGACGAGCAGTACTTC.